In this sample, the clone carrying this T cell receptor beta chain turned up many times. Its antigen is not known. This entry belongs to a study of T cell repertoires in cytomegalovirus infection. TCRdb re-called the reads through MiXCR, storing one row per CDR3 protein. The table includes some 560,000 distinct CDR3 sequences, under 45% detected once. Germline V gene lookup returns CDR1 SGHTA and CDR2 FQGNSA. CDR3 length equals 12 residues. The ends were cut back, 3 bases at V and 5 bases at J, with 7 bases in the middle. This chain links TRBV7-2 with TRBJ2-5; the D is unclear. The TCR comes from a human donor in good health (CMV status not recorded). Some clones in this sample may be carry-over from other donors' samples. Material: cultured PBMCs, obtained from culture after CMV antigen stimulation. The DNA of the CDR3 is TGTGCCAGCAGCTTGAATTCTGAGACCCAGTACTTC. Amino acid sequence: CASSLNSETQYF. The whole variable domain, remainder taken from reference TRBV7-2 and TRBJ2-5, is GAGVSQSPSNKVTEKGKDVELRCDPISGHTALYWYRQSLGQGLEFLIYFQGNSAPDKSGLPSDRFSAERTGGSVSTLTIQRTQQEDSAVYLCASSLNSETQYFGPGTRLLVL.